This is a list of T cell receptor beta chains from one sample in a study of cytotoxic CD8 clonotypes in ibrutinib-treated CLL. TCRdb keeps only in-frame clones here, not all; method: immunoSEQ multiplex PCR. The sample carries over 100,000 clones, 70% to 90% recorded once. This specimen consisted of PBMCs, obtained after 24 months of ibrutinib treatment. All receptors derive from a human donor with chronic lymphocytic leukemia. Both conserved end residues are part of each CDR3. D genes are given only for firm matches. The listing skips clone size in some rows; elsewhere it reads once, few, many or a size class.

CDR3	DNA	size	J	V	D
CASILWRSRGYTF	TGTGCCAGCATCCTATGGCGGAGTCGTGGCTACACCTTC	few	TRBJ1-2	TRBV6-1	-
CATSGHTGSRTEAFF	TGTGCCACCAGCGGGCATACAGGGTCAAGGACTGAAGCTTTCTTT	-	TRBJ1-1	TRBV15	-
CASSQGTSINQRFYEQYF	TGCGCCAGCAGCCAAGGGACTAGCATAAACCAAAGATTCTACGAGCAGTACTTC	-	TRBJ2-7	TRBV4-3	TRBD2
CASSERLGTTANTGELFF	TGTGCCAGCAGCGAGAGACTGGGGACTACCGCTAACACCGGGGAGCTGTTTTTT	-	TRBJ2-2	TRBV11-2	TRBD2
CASSLGAGIYNSPLHF	TGTGCCAGCAGCTTAGGAGCAGGGATCTATAATTCACCCCTCCACTTT	-	TRBJ1-6	TRBV7-2	-
CATSRVGTGVEEQYF	TGTGCCACCAGCAGAGTTGGGACAGGGGTCGAGGAGCAGTACTTC	-	TRBJ2-7	TRBV15	TRBD1
CASMVKGQMSSYEQYF	TGTGCCAGCATGGTTAAAGGGCAGATGAGTTCCTACGAGCAGTACTTC	-	TRBJ2-7	TRBV6-4	-
CASSPPAGEQYF	TGTGCCAGCAGCCCCCCCGCGGGCGAGCAGTACTTC	-	TRBJ2-7	TRBV5-4	-
CASSPSWSWDSGNTIYF	TGTGCCAGCAGCCCCTCTTGGTCGTGGGACTCTGGAAACACCATATATTTT	once	TRBJ1-3	TRBV11-2	-
CASEGTSGLEQYF	TGTGCCAGCGAGGGGACTAGCGGGCTCGAGCAGTACTTC	few	TRBJ2-7	TRBV28	TRBD2
CASSLAGSSAGGEQFF	TGTGCCAGCAGCTTAGCGGGTTCTAGCGCCGGGGGGGAGCAGTTCTTC	-	TRBJ2-1	TRBV7-8	TRBD2
CASSLGGGNEQFF	TGTGCCAGCAGCTTAGGGGGTGGGAACGAGCAGTTCTTC	once	TRBJ2-1	TRBV7-2	-
CASSPVNRPYEQYF	TGTGCCAGCAGCCCCGTTAACCGGCCCTACGAGCAGTACTTC	-	TRBJ2-7	TRBV28	-
CASSLVGQGPGYTF	TGTGCCAGCAGCTTGGTTGGCCAGGGGCCCGGCTACACCTTC	-	TRBJ1-2	TRBV5-6	-
CAISESGDTQYF	TGTGCCATCAGTGAGTCGGGAGATACGCAGTATTTT	-	TRBJ2-3	TRBV10-3	-
CASQGQGIWYDSPLHF	TGTGCCAGCCAGGGACAGGGGATCTGGTATGACTCACCCCTCCACTTT	once	TRBJ1-6	TRBV2	TRBD1
CAIREEAGTVYGYTF	TGTGCCATCAGGGAAGAAGCCGGGACAGTCTATGGCTACACCTTC	-	TRBJ1-2	TRBV10-3	TRBD1
CASSPGGVNTGELFF	TGTGCCAGCAGCCCCGGGGGGGTGAACACCGGGGAGCTGTTTTTT	-	TRBJ2-2	TRBV9	TRBD2
CASSAMTGNTEAFF	TGTGCCAGCAGCGCTATGACAGGGAACACTGAAGCTTTCTTT	-	TRBJ1-1	TRBV9	-
CASSQDRTPIGDEQFF	TGCGCCAGCAGCCAAGATAGGACCCCCATAGGCGATGAGCAGTTCTTC	-	TRBJ2-1	TRBV4-1	-
CASSFSPEETQYF	TGCGCCAGCAGCTTCTCCCCGGAAGAGACCCAGTACTTC	-	TRBJ2-5	TRBV5-1	-
CASRIRGDTGELFF	TGTGCCAGCAGGATCAGGGGTGACACCGGGGAGCTGTTTTTT	-	TRBJ2-2	TRBV6-5	-
CASSLLDRGFSEAFF	TGTGCCAGCTCACTACTGGACAGGGGGTTTTCTGAAGCTTTCTTT	few	TRBJ1-1	TRBV18	TRBD1